The present entry profiles one T cell receptor beta chain with its context. The length of the CDR3 is 18 residues. TCRdb keeps only in-frame clones here, not all; method: immunoSEQ multiplex PCR. The sample lists about 63,000 clones, 80% to 95% occurring once. The sample originates from a study of T cell changes during pregnancy in multiple sclerosis. The specimen was CD8+ T cells from peripheral blood mononuclear cells, collected in the second trimester of pregnancy. The TCR was taken from a female donor with multiple sclerosis, enrolled in a pregnancy study. The chain recombines TRBV21-1 with TRBJ2-3; TRBD1 reflects the table's D call only, with no check against the DNA. TRBV21-1 is termed a pseudogene. CDR3 DNA sequence: TGTGCCAGCAGCAAGTTGGATCCTCAGGGGTCGGGGACAGATACGCAGTATTTT. This gives the protein CASSKLDPQGSGTDTQYF.